This TCR beta chain came from a study of early T cells in non-severe SARS-CoV-2 infection. Study conclusions and caveats: Database matching using VDJdb favored anti-spike CD8 responses, with private and CD4 specificities left missing.

As for this clonotype: Its antigen is unidentified.

TCRdb fed the 5' RACE reads into MiXCR, producing one record per CDR3 protein. Here the sample spans about 89,000 distinct CDR3 sequences, 16% being singletons. In germline, CDR1 is ENHRY, CDR2 SYGVKD. Deletions cut 7 bases from V and 2 bases from J, with 16 bases between. CDR3 length equals 15 residues. The source material was whole blood, sampled at baseline. This clonotype originated in an adult who was a healthcare worker with PCR-confirmed SARS-CoV-2 infection or an uninfected control (not recorded which). The chain combines TRBV10-3 with TRBJ2-3; D is undetermined. The CDR3 DNA sequence: TGTGCCATCAAGGGCGCCGAGAGGCACACAGATACGCAGTATTTT. Amino acid sequence: CAIKGAERHTDTQYF.